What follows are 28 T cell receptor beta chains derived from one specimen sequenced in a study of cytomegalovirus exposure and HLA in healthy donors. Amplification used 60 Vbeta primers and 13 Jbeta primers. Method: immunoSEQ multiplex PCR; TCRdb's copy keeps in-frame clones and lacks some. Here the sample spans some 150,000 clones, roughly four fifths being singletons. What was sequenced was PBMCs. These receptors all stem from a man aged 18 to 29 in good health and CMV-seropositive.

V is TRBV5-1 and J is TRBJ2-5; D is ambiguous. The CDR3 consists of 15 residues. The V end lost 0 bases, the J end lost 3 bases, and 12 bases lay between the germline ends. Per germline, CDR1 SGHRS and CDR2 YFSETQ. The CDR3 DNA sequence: TGCGCCAGCAGCTTGGTGGTGGGCTGGGAAGAGACCCAGTACTTC. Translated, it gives CASSLVVGWEETQYF.

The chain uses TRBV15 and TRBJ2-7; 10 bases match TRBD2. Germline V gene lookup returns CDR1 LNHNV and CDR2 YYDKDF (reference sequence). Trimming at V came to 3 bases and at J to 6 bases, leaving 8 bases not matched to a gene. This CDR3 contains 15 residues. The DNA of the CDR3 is TGTGCCACCAGCAGGGACCTTAGCGGGAGGCCCGAGCAGTACTTC. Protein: CATSRDLSGRPEQYF.

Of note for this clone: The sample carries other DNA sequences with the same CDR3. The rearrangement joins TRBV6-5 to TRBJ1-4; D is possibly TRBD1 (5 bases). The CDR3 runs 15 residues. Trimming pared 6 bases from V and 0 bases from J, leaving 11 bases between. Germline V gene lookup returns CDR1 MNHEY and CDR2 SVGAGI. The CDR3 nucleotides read TGTGCCAGCAGAAACGACAGAGCAACTAATGAAAAACTGTTTTTT. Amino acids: CASRNDRATNEKLFF.

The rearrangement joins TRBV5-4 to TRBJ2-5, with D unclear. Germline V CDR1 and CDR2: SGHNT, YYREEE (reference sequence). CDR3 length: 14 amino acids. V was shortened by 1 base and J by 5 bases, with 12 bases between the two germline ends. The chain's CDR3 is CASSLNTGEETQYF. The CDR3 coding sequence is TGTGCCAGCAGCTTGAATACGGGTGAGGAGACCCAGTACTTC. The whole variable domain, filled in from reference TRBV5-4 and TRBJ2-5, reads ETGVTQSPTHLIKTRGQQVTLRCSSQSGHNTVSWYQQALGQGPQFIFQYYREEENGRGNFPPRFSGLQFPNYSSELNVNALELDDSALYLCASSLNTGEETQYFGPGTRLLVL.

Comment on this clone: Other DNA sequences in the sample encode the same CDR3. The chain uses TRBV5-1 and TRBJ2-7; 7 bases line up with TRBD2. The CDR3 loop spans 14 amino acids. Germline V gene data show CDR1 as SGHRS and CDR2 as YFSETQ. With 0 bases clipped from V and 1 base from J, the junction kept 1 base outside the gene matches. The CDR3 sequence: CASSLVGGSYEQYF. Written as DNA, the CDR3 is TGCGCCAGCAGCTTGGTGGGAGGGTCCTACGAGCAGTACTTC.

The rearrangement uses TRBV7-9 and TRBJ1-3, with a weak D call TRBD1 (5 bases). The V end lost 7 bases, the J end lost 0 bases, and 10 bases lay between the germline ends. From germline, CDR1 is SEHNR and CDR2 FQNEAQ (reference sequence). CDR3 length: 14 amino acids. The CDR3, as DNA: TGTGCCAGCAACCAGGGAAGCTCTGGAAACACCATATATTTT. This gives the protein CASNQGSSGNTIYF.

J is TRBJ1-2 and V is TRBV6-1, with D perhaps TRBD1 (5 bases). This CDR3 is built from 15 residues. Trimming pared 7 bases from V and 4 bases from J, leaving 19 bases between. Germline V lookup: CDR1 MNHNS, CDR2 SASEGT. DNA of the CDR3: TGTGCCAGCACCCCGTTCAGGGTTTTAAGCTATGGCTACACCTTC. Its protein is CASTPFRVLSYGYTF.

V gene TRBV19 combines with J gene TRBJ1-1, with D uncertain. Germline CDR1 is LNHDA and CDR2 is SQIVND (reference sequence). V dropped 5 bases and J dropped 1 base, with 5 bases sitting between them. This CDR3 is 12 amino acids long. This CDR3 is CASSPGNTEAFF. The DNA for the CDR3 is TGTGCCAGTAGTCCCGGGAACACTGAAGCTTTCTTT.

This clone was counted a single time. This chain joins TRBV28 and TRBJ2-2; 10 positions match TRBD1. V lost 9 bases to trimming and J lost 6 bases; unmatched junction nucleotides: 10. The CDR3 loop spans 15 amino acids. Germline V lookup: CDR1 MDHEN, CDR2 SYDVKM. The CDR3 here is CASGGGQGFPGELFF. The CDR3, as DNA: TGTGCCAGTGGGGGGGGACAGGGGTTTCCCGGGGAGCTGTTTTTT.

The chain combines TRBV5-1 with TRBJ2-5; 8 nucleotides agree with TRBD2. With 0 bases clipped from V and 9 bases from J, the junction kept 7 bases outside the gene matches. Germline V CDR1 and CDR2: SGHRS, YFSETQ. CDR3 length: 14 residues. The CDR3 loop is CASSLGLAFPPQYF. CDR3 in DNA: TGCGCCAGCAGCTTGGGACTAGCGTTTCCACCCCAGTACTTC.

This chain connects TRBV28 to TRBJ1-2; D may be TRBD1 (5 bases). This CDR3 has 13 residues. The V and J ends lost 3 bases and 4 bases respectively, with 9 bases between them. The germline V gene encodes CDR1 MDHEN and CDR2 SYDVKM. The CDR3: CASSLGRLYGYTF. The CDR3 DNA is TGTGCCAGCAGTTTGGGGCGGCTCTATGGCTACACCTTC.

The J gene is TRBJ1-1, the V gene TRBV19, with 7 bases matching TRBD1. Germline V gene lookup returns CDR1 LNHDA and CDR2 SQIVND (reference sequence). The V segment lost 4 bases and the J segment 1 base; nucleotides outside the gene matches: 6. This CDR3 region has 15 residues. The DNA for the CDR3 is TGTGCCAGTAGTAAGACAGGGTTGGCGAACACTGAAGCTTTCTTT. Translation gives CASSKTGLANTEAFF.

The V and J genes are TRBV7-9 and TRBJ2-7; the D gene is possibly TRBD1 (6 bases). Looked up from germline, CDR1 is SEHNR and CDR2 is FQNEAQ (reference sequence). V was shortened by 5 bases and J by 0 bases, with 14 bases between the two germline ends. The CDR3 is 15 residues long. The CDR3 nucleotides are TGTGCCAGCAGCGGGGGCGGAGTCCCCTCCTACGAGCAGTACTTC. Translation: CASSGGGVPSYEQYF.

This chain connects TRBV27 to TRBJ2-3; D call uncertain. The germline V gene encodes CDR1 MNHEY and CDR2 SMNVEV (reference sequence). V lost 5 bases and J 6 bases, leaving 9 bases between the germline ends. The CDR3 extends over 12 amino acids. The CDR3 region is CASSRHTDTQYF. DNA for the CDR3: TGTGCCAGCAGTCGCCACACGGATACGCAGTATTTT.

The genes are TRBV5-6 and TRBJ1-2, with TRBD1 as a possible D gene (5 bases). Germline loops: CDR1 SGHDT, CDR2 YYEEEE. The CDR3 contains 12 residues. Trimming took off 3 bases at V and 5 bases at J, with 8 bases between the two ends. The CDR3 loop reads CASSWGTYGYTF. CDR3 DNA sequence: TGTGCCAGCAGCTGGGGGACTTATGGCTACACCTTC.

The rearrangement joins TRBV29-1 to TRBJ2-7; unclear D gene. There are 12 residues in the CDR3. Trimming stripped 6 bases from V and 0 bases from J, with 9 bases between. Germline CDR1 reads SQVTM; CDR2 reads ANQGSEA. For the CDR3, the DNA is TGCAGCGTCAAGAAGAGCTCCTACGAGCAGTACTTC. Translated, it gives CSVKKSSYEQYF.

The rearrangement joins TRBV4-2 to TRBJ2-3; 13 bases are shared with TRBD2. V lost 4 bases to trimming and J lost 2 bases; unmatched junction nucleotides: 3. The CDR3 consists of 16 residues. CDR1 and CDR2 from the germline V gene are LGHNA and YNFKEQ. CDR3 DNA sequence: TGTGCCAGCAGCCGCGGGACTAGCGGGACCACAGATACGCAGTATTTT. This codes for CASSRGTSGTTDTQYF.

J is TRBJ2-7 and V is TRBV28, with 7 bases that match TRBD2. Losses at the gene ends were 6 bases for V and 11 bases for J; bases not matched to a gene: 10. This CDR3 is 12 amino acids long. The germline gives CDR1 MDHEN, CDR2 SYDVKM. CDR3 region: CASSAGVWWEYF. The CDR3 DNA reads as TGTGCCAGCAGCGCGGGAGTTTGGTGGGAGTACTTC.

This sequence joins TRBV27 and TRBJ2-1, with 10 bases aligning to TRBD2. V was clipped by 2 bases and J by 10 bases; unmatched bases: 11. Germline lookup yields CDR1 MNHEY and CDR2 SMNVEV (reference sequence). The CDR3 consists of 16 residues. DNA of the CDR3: TGTGCCAGCAGTTTAGACGGGATAGCGGGAGGCGAAGAGCAGTTCTTC. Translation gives CASSLDGIAGGEEQFF.

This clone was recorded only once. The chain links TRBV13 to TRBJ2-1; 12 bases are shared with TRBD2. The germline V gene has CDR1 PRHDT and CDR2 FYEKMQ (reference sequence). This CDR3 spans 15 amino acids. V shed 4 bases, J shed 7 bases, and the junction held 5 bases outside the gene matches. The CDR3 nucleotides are TGTGCCAGCAGCTCGGGGGGACTAGCGGGTAATGAGCAGTTCTTC. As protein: CASSSGGLAGNEQFF.

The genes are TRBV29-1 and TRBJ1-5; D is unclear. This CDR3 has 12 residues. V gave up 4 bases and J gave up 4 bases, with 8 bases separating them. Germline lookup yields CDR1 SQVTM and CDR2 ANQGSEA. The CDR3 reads CSVGTGNQPQHF. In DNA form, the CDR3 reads TGCAGCGTTGGGACGGGGAATCAGCCCCAGCATTTT.

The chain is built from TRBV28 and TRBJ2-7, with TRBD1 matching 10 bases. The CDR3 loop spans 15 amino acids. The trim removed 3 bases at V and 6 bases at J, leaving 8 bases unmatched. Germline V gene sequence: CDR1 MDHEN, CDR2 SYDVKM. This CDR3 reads CASSFRDRGRGEQYF. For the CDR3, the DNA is TGTGCCAGCAGTTTCCGGGACAGGGGACGGGGCGAGCAGTACTTC. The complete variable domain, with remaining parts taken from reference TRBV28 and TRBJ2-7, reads DVKVTQSSRYLVKRTGEKVFLECVQDMDHENMFWYRQDPGLGLRLIYFSYDVKMKEKGDIPEGYSVSREKKERFSLILESASTNQTSMYLCASSFRDRGRGEQYFGPGTRLTVT.

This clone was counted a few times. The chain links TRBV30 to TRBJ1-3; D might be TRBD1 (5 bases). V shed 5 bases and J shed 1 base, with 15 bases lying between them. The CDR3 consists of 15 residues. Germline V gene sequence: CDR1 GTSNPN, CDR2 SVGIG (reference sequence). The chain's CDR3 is CAWGPVGTSGNTIYF. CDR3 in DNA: TGTGCCTGGGGCCCCGTTGGGACTTCTGGAAACACCATATATTTT.

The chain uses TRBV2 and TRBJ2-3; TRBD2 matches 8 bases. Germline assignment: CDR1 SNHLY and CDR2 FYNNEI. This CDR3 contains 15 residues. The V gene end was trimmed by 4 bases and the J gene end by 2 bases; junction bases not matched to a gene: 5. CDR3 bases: TGTGCCAGCAGTGTTCAGCGGGGGCCCACAGATACGCAGTATTTT. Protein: CASSVQRGPTDTQYF.

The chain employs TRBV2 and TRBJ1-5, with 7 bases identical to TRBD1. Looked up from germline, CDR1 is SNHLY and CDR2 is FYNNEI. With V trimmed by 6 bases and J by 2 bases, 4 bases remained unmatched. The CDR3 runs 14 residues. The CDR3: CASSPGTGNQPQHF. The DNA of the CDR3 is TGTGCCAGCAGCCCCGGGACAGGCAATCAGCCCCAGCATTTT. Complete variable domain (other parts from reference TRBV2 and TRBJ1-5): EPEVTQTPSHQVTQMGQEVILRCVPISNHLYFYWYRQILGQKVEFLVSFYNNEISEKSEIFDDQFSVERPDGSNFTLKIRSTKLEDSAMYFCASSPGTGNQPQHFGDGTRLSIL.

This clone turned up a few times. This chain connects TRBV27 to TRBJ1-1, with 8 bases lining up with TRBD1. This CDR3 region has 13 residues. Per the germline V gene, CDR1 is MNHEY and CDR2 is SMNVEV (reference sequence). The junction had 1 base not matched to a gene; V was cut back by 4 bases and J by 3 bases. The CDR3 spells CASSWDRYTEAFF. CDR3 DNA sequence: TGTGCCAGCAGTTGGGACAGGTACACTGAAGCTTTCTTT.

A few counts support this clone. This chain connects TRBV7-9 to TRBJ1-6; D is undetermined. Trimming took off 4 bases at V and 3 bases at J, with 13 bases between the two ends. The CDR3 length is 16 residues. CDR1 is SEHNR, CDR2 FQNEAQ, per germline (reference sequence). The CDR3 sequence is CASSSVRGGYNSPLHF. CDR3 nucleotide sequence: TGTGCCAGCAGCTCGGTACGCGGTGGCTATAATTCACCCCTCCACTTT. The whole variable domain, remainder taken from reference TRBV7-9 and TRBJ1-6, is DTGVSQNPRHKITKRGQNVTFRCDPISEHNRLYWYRQTLGQGPEFLTYFQNEAQLEKSRLLSDRFSAERPKGSFSTLEIQRTEQGDSAMYLCASSSVRGGYNSPLHFGNGTRLTVT.

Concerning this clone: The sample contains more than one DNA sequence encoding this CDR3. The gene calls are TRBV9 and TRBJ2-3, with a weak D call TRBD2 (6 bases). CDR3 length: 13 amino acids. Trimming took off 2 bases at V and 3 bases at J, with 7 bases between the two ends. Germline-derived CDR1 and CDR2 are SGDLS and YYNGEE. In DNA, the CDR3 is TGTGCCAGCAGCGTGGGAGGTACAGATACGCAGTATTTT. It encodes CASSVGGTDTQYF.